This record concerns one T cell receptor (beta chain) sequence. The germline gene is not matched at one end of the junction; a read error may be the cause. In TCRdb, the RT-PCR reads were re-called with MiXCR into one record per CDR3 protein. The data contain 800,000 to 1,000,000 distinct CDR3 sequences, 21% of them singletons. This CDR3 is built from 18 residues. The data originate from a study of response to subunit inactivated influenza vaccine. This receptor was obtained from a man in his fifties or sixties who received an inactivated influenza vaccine. The sequenced sample was PBMCs from blood, obtained less than 6 days after vaccination. V and J are TRBV12-3 or TRBV12-4 and TRBJ2-7; 9 nucleotides agree with TRBD2. CDR3 residues: CACSHALGLALINSEQYF. The CDR3 DNA is TGTGCCTGCAGTCACGCCTTGGGACTAGCTCTAATCAATAGCGAGCAGTACTTC.